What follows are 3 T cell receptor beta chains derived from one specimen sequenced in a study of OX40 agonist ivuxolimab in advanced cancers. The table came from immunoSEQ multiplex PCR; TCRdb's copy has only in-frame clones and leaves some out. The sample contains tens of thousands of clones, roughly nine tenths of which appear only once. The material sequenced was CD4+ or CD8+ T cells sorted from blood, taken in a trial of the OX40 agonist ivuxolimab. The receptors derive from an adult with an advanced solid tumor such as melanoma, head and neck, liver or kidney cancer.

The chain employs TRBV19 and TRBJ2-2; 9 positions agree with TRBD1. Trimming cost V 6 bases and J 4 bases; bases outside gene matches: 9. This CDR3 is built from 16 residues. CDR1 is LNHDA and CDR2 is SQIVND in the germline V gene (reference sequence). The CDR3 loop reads CASRISGTGSTGELFF. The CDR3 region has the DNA TGTGCCAGTAGAATATCCGGGACAGGGAGCACCGGGGAGCTGTTTTTT.

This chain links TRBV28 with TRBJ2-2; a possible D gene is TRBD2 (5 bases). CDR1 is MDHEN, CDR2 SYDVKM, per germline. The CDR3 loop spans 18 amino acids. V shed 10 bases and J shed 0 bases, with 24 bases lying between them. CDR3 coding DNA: TGTGCCACACCGAGGGATCCTAGTGCCCCTTCGAACACCGGGGAGCTGTTTTTT. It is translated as CATPRDPSAPSNTGELFF.

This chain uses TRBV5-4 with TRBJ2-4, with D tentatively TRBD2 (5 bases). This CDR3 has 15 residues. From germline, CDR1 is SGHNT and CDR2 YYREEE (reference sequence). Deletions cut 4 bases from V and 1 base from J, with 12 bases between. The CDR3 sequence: CASSLGGEAKNIQYF. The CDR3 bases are TGTGCCAGCAGCCTGGGTGGGGAGGCCAAAAACATTCAGTACTTC. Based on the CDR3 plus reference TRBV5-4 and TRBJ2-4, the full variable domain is ETGVTQSPTHLIKTRGQQVTLRCSSQSGHNTVSWYQQALGQGPQFIFQYYREEENGRGNFPPRFSGLQFPNYSSELNVNALELDDSALYLCASSLGGEAKNIQYFGAGTRLSVL.